Each of the 24 T cell receptor beta chains below was sequenced from the same sample in a study of blood T cell repertoires in COVID-19. This table comes from immunoSEQ multiplex PCR, and its TCRdb copy is limited to in-frame clones, with some not included. The top ten clones hold 12% of a sample with about 180,000 clones, roughly three quarters of them seen once. Source material: peripheral blood. The origin of the receptors is an elderly woman with COVID-19, enrolled during active disease.

This clone was seen more than once but under ten times. This chain links TRBV6-5 with TRBJ1-4; a weak D match, TRBD1 (5 bases). Germline-derived CDR1 and CDR2 are MNHEY and SVGAGI. With 0 bases removed from V and 7 bases from J, the gap between germline ends came to 12 bases. CDR3 length: 15 residues. CDR3 sequence (DNA): TGTGCCAGCAGTTACTCGGGAAGGGGCGGTGAAAAACTGTTTTTT. Amino acid sequence: CASSYSGRGGEKLFF.

With respect to this clone: One base away lies a much larger clone, so this may be a sequencing read error. The chain is built from TRBV11-2 and TRBJ2-5; D call uncertain. The V end was cut by 2 bases, the J end by 5 bases, with 3 bases between. The germline V gene encodes CDR1 SGHAT and CDR2 FQNNGV. The CDR3 is 11 residues long. The CDR3 DNA reads as TGTGCCAGCAGCTTACGGGAGACCCAGTACTTC. It specifies CASSLRETQYF.

This sequence joins TRBV5-4 and TRBJ2-5; weak D call: TRBD2 (6 bases). The germline V gene has CDR1 SGHNT and CDR2 YYREEE (reference sequence). The V end was cut by 0 bases, the J end by 4 bases, with 19 bases between. The CDR3 runs 17 residues. The CDR3 DNA sequence: TGTGCCAGCAGCTTGGCCGGGGCAGGGAGGCTAGTAGAGACCCAGTACTTC. Encoded protein: CASSLAGAGRLVETQYF.

Only one count was recorded for this clone. The rearrangement uses TRBV5-4 and TRBJ2-2; unclear D gene. Germline V gene data show CDR1 as SGHNT and CDR2 as YYREEE (reference sequence). CDR3 size: 16 residues. Trimming took off 5 bases at V and 2 bases at J, with 16 bases between the two ends. The CDR3 nucleotides are TGTGCCAGCAGTTCCCCGACTCCAATAAACACCGGGGAGCTGTTTTTT. This translates into CASSSPTPINTGELFF.

V and J are TRBV5-4 and TRBJ2-5; a possible D gene is TRBD2 (5 bases). The CDR3 has 15 amino acids. V lost 3 bases, J lost 1 base, and 13 bases lay in between. CDR1 is SGHNT, CDR2 YYREEE, per germline (reference sequence). CDR3 loop: CASSSRTGAQETQYF. CDR3 sequence (DNA): TGTGCCAGCAGCTCGCGGACTGGAGCCCAAGAGACCCAGTACTTC.

Only one count was recorded for this clone. V usage is TRBV5-1 and J usage is TRBJ1-1, with D perhaps TRBD1 (6 bases). Germline-derived CDR1 and CDR2 are SGHRS and YFSETQ. The CDR3 runs 14 residues. The V gene lost 2 bases and the J gene lost 1 base, with 9 bases spanning the gap. The CDR3 is CASSLLQGNTEAFF. In DNA, the CDR3 is TGCGCCAGCAGCTTACTACAGGGGAACACTGAAGCTTTCTTT.

The rearrangement links TRBV28 to TRBJ2-7; 9 bases fit TRBD1. Germline loops: CDR1 MDHEN, CDR2 SYDVKM. Trimming took 6 bases from V and 2 from J; bases not matched to a gene: 5. This CDR3 is built from 14 residues. CDR3 in amino acids: CASSPGQGPYEQYF. The CDR3 coding sequence is TGTGCCAGCAGCCCGGGACAGGGACCCTACGAGCAGTACTTC.

The chain combines TRBV29-1 with TRBJ2-3; 12 nucleotides line up with TRBD2. Germline lookup yields CDR1 SQVTM and CDR2 ANQGSEA. Germline trimming cut 7 bases from V and 4 bases from J; bases unmatched to any gene: 12. The CDR3 has 16 amino acids. CDR3 nucleotides: TGCAGCGCATCGGGACTAGCGGGCCGGGGGGCAGATACGCAGTATTTT. Translation gives CSASGLAGRGADTQYF.

This clone turned up a few times. The chain carries TRBV5-4 and TRBJ1-6; 7 bases are shared with TRBD1. V lost 1 base to trimming and J lost 8 bases; unmatched junction nucleotides: 0. The CDR3 runs 13 residues. CDR1 and CDR2 (germline): SGHNT, YYREEE (reference sequence). In DNA, the CDR3 is TGTGCCAGCAGCTTGCAGGGGGATTCACCCCTCCACTTT. This sequence encodes CASSLQGDSPLHF.

The J gene is TRBJ2-5, the V gene TRBV5-1, with D possibly TRBD2 on 6 matching bases. The ends were cut back, 7 bases at V and 4 bases at J, with 11 bases in the middle. This CDR3 is built from 12 residues. Germline V CDR1 and CDR2: SGHRS, YFSETQ. CDR3 sequence (DNA): TGCGCCAGCGCGAGGGAGGTAGAGACCCAGTACTTC. Translated, it gives CASAREVETQYF.

The V call is TRBV4-3, the J call TRBJ1-3; D not resolved. Trimming cost V 0 bases and J 1 base, with 7 bases left between them. The CDR3 is 15 residues long. CDR1 is LGHNA and CDR2 is YSLEER in the germline V gene. This CDR3 is CASSQDRTSGNTIYF. The CDR3 DNA reads as TGCGCCAGCAGCCAAGATCGGACTTCTGGAAACACCATATATTTT.

This clone was detected a few times. The genes are TRBV15 and TRBJ1-5; 9 nucleotides align to TRBD1. This CDR3 spans 15 amino acids. Per the germline V gene, CDR1 is LNHNV and CDR2 is YYDKDF (reference sequence). J lost 4 bases, V lost 3 bases, and 4 bases had no gene match. The CDR3 sequence is CATSSGTGLNQPQHF. The CDR3 DNA is TGTGCCACCAGCAGTGGGACAGGGCTAAATCAGCCCCAGCATTTT. Supplemented by reference TRBV15 and TRBJ1-5, the full variable domain reads DAMVIQNPRYQVTQFGKPVTLSCSQTLNHNVMYWYQQKSSQAPKLLFHYYDKDFNNEADTPDNFQSRRPNTSFCFLDIRSPGLGDTAMYLCATSSGTGLNQPQHFGDGTRLSIL.

J is TRBJ1-1 and V is TRBV7-2; D perhaps matches TRBD1 (6 bases). Germline V lookup: CDR1 SGHTA, CDR2 FQGNSA. The V gene lost 0 bases and the J gene lost 1 base, with 6 bases spanning the gap. The CDR3 covers 14 residues. CDR3 residues: CASSLAGGNTEAFF. The CDR3 DNA sequence: TGTGCCAGCAGCTTAGCAGGGGGGAACACTGAAGCTTTCTTT.

V usage is TRBV6-6 and J usage is TRBJ2-2, with D perhaps TRBD2 (6 bases). Germline V gene data show CDR1 as MNHNY and CDR2 as SVGAGI (reference sequence). The CDR3 contains 14 residues. V lost 6 bases and J lost 4, with 12 bases in between. The chain's CDR3 is CASSLRGGTGELFF. DNA of the CDR3: TGTGCCAGCAGCCTCCGGGGAGGCACCGGGGAGCTGTTTTTT.

The chain has TRBV19 and TRBJ1-4; D gene uncertain. The CDR3 consists of 13 residues. The germline CDR1 and CDR2 sequences are LNHDA and SQIVND (reference sequence). The V end was cut by 6 bases, the J end by 10 bases, with 15 bases between. CDR3 sequence reads: CASSLHGEGKLFF. The CDR3 DNA follows: TGTGCCAGTAGCCTACACGGGGAGGGAAAACTGTTTTTT.

This clone was seen more than once but under ten times. This chain joins TRBV19 and TRBJ2-1; TRBD1 agrees at 12 bases. Germline CDR1 reads LNHDA; CDR2 reads SQIVND (reference sequence). The CDR3 runs to 16 residues. V shed 0 bases, J shed 6 bases, and the junction held 3 bases outside the gene matches. The CDR3 nucleotides are TGTGCCAGTAGTATAGATCCGGGACAGGGGGCCAATGAGCAGTTCTTC. It yields the protein CASSIDPGQGANEQFF.

The chain employs TRBV5-1 and TRBJ1-4, with D possibly TRBD1 on 6 matching bases. V was trimmed by 0 bases and J by 2 bases, leaving 14 bases between them. Germline-derived CDR1 and CDR2 are SGHRS and YFSETQ. This CDR3 is built from 17 residues. CDR3 loop: CASSLVARGPTNEKLFF. The DNA for the CDR3 is TGCGCCAGCAGCTTGGTGGCCAGGGGTCCTACTAATGAAAAACTGTTTTTT.

V and J are TRBV21-1 and TRBJ1-1. TRBV21-1 is a recognized pseudogene. The CDR3 is 16 residues long. CDR3 sequence reads: CASSKDRVVGNTEAFF. CDR3 DNA: TGTGCCAGCAGCAAAGATCGGGTAGTGGGGAACACTGAAGCTTTCTTT.

V usage is TRBV3-1 (or the pseudogene TRBV3-2) and J usage is TRBJ1-4, with 10 bases that match TRBD1. CDR1 is LGHDT and CDR2 is YNNKEL in the germline V gene (reference sequence). Unmatched junction bases numbered 5, after V lost 5 bases and J lost 5 bases. CDR3 size: 15 residues. In nucleotides, the CDR3 is TGTGCCAGCAGCTGGGTGGACAGGGGGAATGAAAAACTGTTTTTT. It specifies CASSWVDRGNEKLFF.

V and J are TRBV3-1 (or the pseudogene TRBV3-2) and TRBJ2-7, with 15 bases identical to TRBD2. This CDR3 contains 17 residues. V lost 1 base to trimming and J lost 2 bases; unmatched junction nucleotides: 3. Germline assignment: CDR1 LGHDT and CDR2 YNNKEL (reference sequence). The CDR3 is CASSQAGTSGRTYEQYF. The CDR3 DNA is TGTGCCAGCAGCCAAGCCGGGACTAGCGGGAGGACCTACGAGCAGTACTTC.

CDR3 residues: CASSEGLRSSYNEQFF. CDR3 nucleotide sequence: TGCGCCAGCAGCGAAGGACTTCGGAGCTCCTACAATGAGCAGTTCTTC. The chain carries TRBV4-1 and TRBJ2-1; TRBD2 might be the D (5 bases). Germline V gene sequence: CDR1 MGHRA, CDR2 YSYEKL. CDR3 length equals 16 residues. V gave up 5 bases and J gave up 0 bases, with 14 bases separating them.

This clone was found a few times. The chain carries TRBV11-2 and TRBJ2-5, with 12 bases that match TRBD1. The ends lost 5 bases at V and 5 bases at J; junction bases unmatched: 12. CDR3 size: 17 residues. Germline lookup yields CDR1 SGHAT and CDR2 FQNNGV. CDR3 residues: CASSEHRGTGGRETQYF. The CDR3 nucleotides are TGTGCCAGCAGCGAACATCGAGGGACAGGGGGCAGGGAGACCCAGTACTTC.

This clone was recorded at least ten times. Written as DNA, the CDR3 is TGTGCCATCAGCTCAGGGAATCAGCCCCAGCATTTT. It is translated as CAISSGNQPQHF. The chain employs TRBV10-3 and TRBJ1-5; D might be TRBD1 (5 bases). V lost 6 bases to trimming and J lost 4 bases, with 7 bases between them. CDR1 and CDR2 (germline): ENHRY, SYGVKD. This CDR3 spans 12 amino acids.

This chain uses TRBV3-1 (or the pseudogene TRBV3-2) with TRBJ2-3; a weak D match, TRBD1 (6 bases). V lost 7 bases and J lost 2, with 10 bases in between. Per germline, CDR1 LGHDT and CDR2 YNNKEL (reference sequence). This CDR3 is 13 amino acids long. CDR3 sequence reads: CASIGGDTDTQYF. In nucleotides, the CDR3 is TGTGCCAGCATTGGGGGCGACACAGATACGCAGTATTTT.